This is a list of T cell receptor beta chains from one sample in a study of T cell responses to AZD1222 COVID-19 vaccine. TCRdb's table, derived via immunoSEQ multiplex PCR, lists solely in-frame clones and lacks some. The data contain tens of thousands of clones, approximately 85% of them singletons. This specimen was peripheral blood, taken on day 0 of AZD1222 vaccination. The receptors shown here come from an adult in good health. The CDR3 runs from the conserved cysteine through the conserved F or W. The D gene is left open where the match is weak. For some rows the clone size is stated as once, few or many, or as a class when expanded; others skip it.

clone_size | j_call | v_call | d_call | cdr3_aa | cdr3_nt
NA | TRBJ1-6 | TRBV30 | NA | CAWSVGNEGTLHF | TGTGCCTGGAGTGTTGGGAACGAGGGCACCCTCCACTTT
NA | TRBJ1-2 | TRBV12-3/TRBV12-4 | NA | CASTQTIYGYTF | TGTGCCAGCACCCAGACAATATATGGCTACACCTTC
NA | TRBJ1-6 | TRBV27 | NA | CASSSPGENSPLHF | TGTGCCAGCAGTTCCCCGGGGGAAAATTCACCCCTCCACTTT
NA | TRBJ1-5 | TRBV6-5 | NA | CASSYSEGINQPQHF | TGTGCCAGCAGTTACTCAGAAGGGATCAATCAGCCCCAGCATTTT
NA | TRBJ2-7 | TRBV9 | TRBD2 | CASSPSGGGLYEQYF | TGTGCCAGCAGCCCTAGCGGGGGAGGCCTCTACGAGCAGTACTTC
NA | TRBJ1-5 | TRBV1 | NA | CTLPRDRGPFQPQHF | TGCACCTTGCCCCGAGACAGGGGACCTTTTCAGCCCCAGCATTTT
once | TRBJ1-3 | TRBV7-2 | TRBD1 | CASSDGQGYYSGNTIYF | TGTGCCAGCAGCGACGGACAGGGTTACTACTCTGGAAACACCATATATTTT
once | TRBJ1-2 | TRBV19 | TRBD1 | CASSIRRSGGIYGYTF | TGTGCCAGTAGTATTCGCCGGTCAGGGGGGATCTATGGCTACACCTTC
NA | TRBJ2-7 | TRBV9 | NA | CASSVDGGPYEQYF | TGTGCCAGCAGCGTAGATGGGGGCCCCTACGAGCAGTACTTC
few | TRBJ1-4 | TRBV9 | TRBD1 | CASSLRDRGDKRFF | TGTGCCAGCAGCCTCCGGGACAGAGGGGACAAACGGTTTTTT
NA | TRBJ1-1 | TRBV6-5 | NA | CASSFSSANTEAFF | TGTGCCAGCAGTTTTTCTTCGGCGAACACTGAAGCTTTCTTT
NA | TRBJ2-1 | TRBV10-3 | TRBD1 | CAISGGQVSNEQFF | TGTGCCATCAGTGGGGGACAGGTTAGCAATGAGCAGTTCTTC
NA | TRBJ2-2 | TRBV4-2 | NA | CASSHTGTNTGELFF | TGTGCCAGCAGCCATACAGGGACGAACACCGGGGAGCTGTTTTTT
NA | TRBJ1-2 | TRBV28 | NA | CASLDSSRGWVGYTF | TGTGCCAGCCTCGATTCTAGTAGGGGCTGGGTAGGGTACACCTTC
once | TRBJ1-1 | TRBV7-2 | NA | CASSPGPKRGAFF | TGTGCCAGCAGCCCCGGACCTAAACGGGGAGCTTTCTTT
NA | TRBJ2-7 | TRBV5-1 | TRBD2 | CASSGTSGTREQYF | TGCGCCAGCAGCGGGACTAGCGGTACCCGGGAGCAGTACTTC
NA | TRBJ2-3 | TRBV20-1 | TRBD1 | CSASQGDGDTQYF | TGCAGTGCTAGTCAGGGGGATGGAGATACGCAGTATTTT
NA | TRBJ2-7 | TRBV2 | NA | CASSAGPSYEQYF | TGTGCCAGCAGCGCCGGGCCCTCCTACGAGCAGTACTTC
NA | TRBJ2-2 | TRBV18 | TRBD1 | CASSPPGQSNTGELFF | TGTGCCAGCTCACCGCCGGGACAGTCGAACACCGGGGAGCTGTTTTTT
NA | TRBJ2-1 | TRBV2 | TRBD2 | CASSVVAGGREQFF | TGTGCCAGCAGTGTAGTAGCGGGGGGGAGGGAGCAGTTCTTC
NA | TRBJ2-2 | TRBV5-1 | NA | CASSWSHNTGELFF | TGCGCCAGCAGCTGGTCACATAACACCGGGGAGCTGTTTTTT
NA | TRBJ1-1 | TRBV10-3 | TRBD1 | CAITNRDRGSAFF | TGTGCCATCACAAACCGGGACAGGGGTTCGGCTTTCTTT
NA | TRBJ1-2 | TRBV6-5 | TRBD1 | CASSPTGAYGYTF | TGTGCCAGCAGCCCGACAGGGGCCTATGGCTACACCTTC